The 18 T cell receptor beta chains below come from one sample, sequenced in a study of T-cell memory formation after mild COVID-19 (dated by TCRdb to the early 2020s). Receptor libraries were prepared by 5' RACE. These reads were obtained on an Illumina NovaSeq 6000. TCRdb ran its own pipeline on the public reads, namely fastp trimming at Q25 and MiXCR clone calling, and kept in-frame beta chains. Each entry merges the rows of one CDR3 protein and shows their most common DNA and genes. The sample table shows hundreds of thousands of distinct CDR3 sequences, and 15% to 20% are seen once. Together, the top ten hold approximately 20% of the sample. The sample comprised PBMCs or a T cell subset sorted from them (not recorded which). These receptors came from a man younger than 35 who had mild COVID-19 (a few samples of this study predate the infection). The sample titles of this study are shuffled in the database, so cell type and time point are left out; the donor was told from shared clones.

This clonotype was observed a handful of times. The gene calls are TRBV5-1 and TRBJ2-2; no clear D gene. The CDR3 sequence is 14 residues long. Trimming cost V 0 bases and J 9 bases, with 12 bases left between them. Germline values: CDR1 SGHRS, CDR2 YFSETQ. The CDR3 protein is CASSLEPTPRELFF. The CDR3 coding sequence is TGCGCCAGCAGCTTGGAACCCACCCCCCGGGAGCTGTTTTTT.

The rearrangement uses TRBV6-2 or TRBV6-3 and TRBJ2-6; D is ambiguous. Germline-derived CDR1 and CDR2 are MNHEY and SVGEGT. V was clipped by 0 bases and J by 2 bases, with 5 bases between them. CDR3 size: 15 residues. CDR3 in amino acids: CASSYSTAGANVLTF. The CDR3 region has the DNA TGTGCCAGCAGTTACTCGACGGCTGGGGCCAACGTCCTGACTTTC.

The rearrangement uses TRBV2 and TRBJ1-2; possible D gene TRBD1, 5 bases. Trimming pared 3 bases from V and 0 bases from J, leaving 14 bases between. The CDR3 runs to 16 residues. Germline V lookup: CDR1 SNHLY, CDR2 FYNNEI. The DNA for the CDR3 is TGTGCCAGCAGTGACCGGGGGTTGGATGCTAACTATGGCTACACCTTC. Residues: CASSDRGLDANYGYTF.

This clonotype turned up a few times. DNA of the CDR3: TGTGCCAGCAGTACAAGTTTCCCCAGGGATGGCTACACCTTC. Translating it yields CASSTSFPRDGYTF. The gene calls are TRBV11-2 and TRBJ1-2, with D perhaps TRBD1 (5 bases). V gave up 6 bases and J gave up 6 bases, with 17 bases separating them. Germline V gives CDR1 SGHAT, CDR2 FQNNGV. The CDR3 sequence is 14 residues long.

In its sample, this clonotype was seen a few times. The chain uses TRBV9 and TRBJ2-2; TRBD1 aligns across 9 bases. The CDR3 contains 17 residues. J was trimmed by 8 bases and V by 3 bases; bases with no gene match: 14. Germline CDR1 and CDR2: SGDLS and YYNGEE. CDR3 sequence reads: CASSGRSGTGLRGELFF. In DNA form, the CDR3 reads TGTGCCAGCAGCGGGCGATCCGGGACAGGGTTACGTGGGGAGCTGTTTTTT. Full variable domain (missing parts from reference TRBV9 and TRBJ2-2): DSGVTQTPKHLITATGQRVTLRCSPRSGDLSVYWYQQSLDQGLQFLIQYYNGEERAKGNILERFSAQQFPDLHSELNLSSLELGDSALYFCASSGRSGTGLRGELFFGEGSRLTVL.

This clonotype was found a few times. The J gene is TRBJ2-1, the V gene TRBV7-9; 7 nucleotides line up with TRBD1. The V segment lost 5 bases and the J segment 0 bases; nucleotides outside the gene matches: 10. The length of the CDR3 is 17 residues. From germline, CDR1 is SEHNR and CDR2 FQNEAQ (reference sequence). As DNA, the CDR3 is TGTGCCAGCAGCGTGCCCCCGGGACAGAACTCCTACAATGAGCAGTTCTTC. Translating gives CASSVPPGQNSYNEQFF.

The CDR3 bases are TGTGCCAGCGGAAAGAGGCTAGCGGGGCCCTCCTACGAGCAGTACTTC. Amino acids: CASGKRLAGPSYEQYF. V and J are TRBV7-2 and TRBJ2-7, with TRBD2 identical over 9 bases. Germline CDR1 and CDR2: SGHTA and FQGNSA. Trimming took 8 bases from V and 0 from J; bases not matched to a gene: 11. The CDR3 length is 16 residues.

This clonotype was found a few times. The V call is TRBV6-5, the J call TRBJ2-3, with 15 bases aligning to TRBD2. There are 15 residues in the CDR3. Unmatched junction bases numbered 2, after V lost 8 bases and J lost 2 bases. The germline gives CDR1 MNHEY, CDR2 SVGAGI. CDR3 nucleotide sequence: TGTGCCAGCGGGACTAGCGGGGGGTTCACAGATACGCAGTATTTT. Translating it yields CASGTSGGFTDTQYF.

This clonotype has only a few counts. This chain connects TRBV20-1 to TRBJ1-1; D may be TRBD1 (6 bases). Per the germline V gene, CDR1 is DFQATT and CDR2 is SNEGSKA (reference sequence). Trimming shortened V by 0 bases and J by 2 bases, and 10 bases separated the two germline ends. The CDR3 is 14 amino acids. This chain's CDR3 is CSAREGTTNTEAFF. CDR3 nucleotide sequence: TGCAGTGCTAGAGAAGGGACAACCAACACTGAAGCTTTCTTT.

The rearrangement uses TRBV20-1 and TRBJ2-2, with 7 bases matching TRBD1. This CDR3 is 13 amino acids long. J was trimmed by 9 bases and V by 3 bases; bases with no gene match: 7. Germline CDR1 is DFQATT and CDR2 is SNEGSKA (reference sequence). CDR3 protein: CSARWQGERELFF. Here the CDR3 DNA reads TGCAGTGCTAGGTGGCAGGGGGAGAGGGAGCTGTTTTTT.

The chain links TRBV20-1 to TRBJ1-5, with a tentative D call TRBD1 (6 bases). Trimming stripped 2 bases from V and 3 bases from J, with 20 bases between. The CDR3 length is 17 residues. CDR1 and CDR2 from the germline V gene are DFQATT and SNEGSKA (reference sequence). CDR3 sequence reads: CSARRRQVGHYNQPQHF. DNA of the CDR3: TGCAGTGCTAGACGACGACAGGTGGGCCATTACAATCAGCCCCAGCATTTT.

This clonotype appeared a few times. The chain uses TRBV6-6 and TRBJ2-3; the D gene is possibly TRBD1 (6 bases). Germline CDR1 reads MNHNY; CDR2 reads SVGAGI (reference sequence). The germline V and J ends were trimmed by 2 bases and 2 bases, with 11 bases remaining between them. The length of the CDR3 is 15 residues. The DNA of the CDR3 is TGTGCCAGCAGTTACAACAGGGCTTACACAGATACGCAGTATTTT. Its translation: CASSYNRAYTDTQYF.

This clonotype was observed a few times. This chain joins TRBV6-5 and TRBJ1-6, with D uncertain. The CDR3 covers 15 residues. V lost 2 bases, J lost 9 bases, and 14 bases lay in between. Germline values: CDR1 MNHEY, CDR2 SVGAGI. CDR3 bases: TGTGCCAGCAGTTACGGAGAAGGATCGGGTTCACCCCTCCACTTT. Encoded protein: CASSYGEGSGSPLHF.

The rearrangement uses TRBV2 and TRBJ1-6; 7 nucleotides line up with TRBD1. Unmatched junction bases numbered 3, after V lost 1 base and J lost 9 bases. The CDR3 consists of 14 residues. Germline CDR1 SNHLY, CDR2 FYNNEI. The CDR3: CASSEDRGRSPLHF. DNA for the CDR3: TGTGCCAGCAGTGAAGACAGGGGCCGTTCACCCCTCCACTTT. Full variable domain (remainder filled in from reference TRBV2 and TRBJ1-6): EPEVTQTPSHQVTQMGQEVILRCVPISNHLYFYWYRQILGQKVEFLVSFYNNEISEKSEIFDDQFSVERPDGSNFTLKIRSTKLEDSAMYFCASSEDRGRSPLHFGNGTRLTVT.

The rearrangement uses TRBV29-1 and TRBJ1-5, with D perhaps TRBD1 (5 bases). The CDR3 has 14 residues. From germline, CDR1 is SQVTM and CDR2 ANQGSEA. Trimming took 4 bases from V and 4 from J, leaving 14 bases between them. The CDR3 sequence: CSVVFQGRNQPQHF. CDR3 DNA sequence: TGCAGCGTTGTCTTTCAGGGAAGGAATCAGCCCCAGCATTTT.

This clonotype was seen a handful of times. The V call is TRBV29-1, the J call TRBJ2-1; 7 nucleotides match TRBD2. Germline CDR1 reads SQVTM; CDR2 reads ANQGSEA. The V segment lost 7 bases and the J segment 1 base; nucleotides outside the gene matches: 4. This CDR3 has 13 residues. CDR3 residues: CSGTSVSYNEQFF. CDR3 nucleotide sequence: TGCAGCGGAACTAGCGTTTCCTACAATGAGCAGTTCTTC.

This clonotype has at least ten counts. The chain combines TRBV10-3 with TRBJ2-3; TRBD2 agrees at 8 bases. This CDR3 is built from 14 residues. Trimming took 3 bases from V and 6 from J; bases not matched to a gene: 5. Looked up from germline, CDR1 is ENHRY and CDR2 is SYGVKD. The CDR3 bases are TGTGCCATCAGTGATGGGACTAGGCCGGATACGCAGTATTTT. Encoded protein: CAISDGTRPDTQYF.

The J gene is TRBJ2-7, the V gene TRBV5-4, with D possibly TRBD1 on 6 matching bases. The V and J ends lost 2 bases and 6 bases respectively, with 9 bases between them. There are 12 residues in the CDR3. Germline V gene data show CDR1 as SGHNT and CDR2 as YYREEE (reference sequence). For the CDR3, the DNA is TGTGCCAGCAGCTTACAGGGAATCGAGCAGTACTTC. This sequence encodes CASSLQGIEQYF.